This T cell receptor beta chain originates from a study of blood T cell repertoires in COVID-19. The table came from immunoSEQ multiplex PCR; TCRdb's copy has only in-frame clones and leaves some out. The sample has about 57,000 clones, around 80% seen once. The CDR3 totals 16 residues. V was clipped by 3 bases and J by 7 bases, with 19 bases between them. Germline V gives CDR1 LGHNA, CDR2 YNFKEQ. The source material was peripheral blood. The chain has TRBV4-2 and TRBJ1-5; the D gene is possibly TRBD1 (6 bases). The origin of this receptor is a human donor in a cohort sampled during active COVID-19. The CDR3 DNA is TGTGCCAGCAGCCAGTTTTACGACAGGTCGGGGCAGCCCCAGCATTTT. Its translation is CASSQFYDRSGQPQHF.